The text below deals with one T cell receptor beta chain. The data originate from a study of identical twins. CDR3 size: 17 residues. The V gene's germline CDR1 is DFQATT and CDR2 SNEGSKA (reference sequence). Trimming removed 0 bases at V and 2 bases at J, with 17 bases between. From the 5' RACE reads, TCRdb called clonotypes with MiXCR, one entry per CDR3 protein. The table includes 1.5 million to 2 million distinct CDR3 sequences, less than 35% detected once. This chain links TRBV20-1 with TRBJ1-5; D is perhaps TRBD1 (5 bases). The sequencing input was cord blood. This TCR was recovered from a newborn girl in good health. This CDR3 reads CSARDQGGMGGNQPQHF. Written as DNA, the CDR3 is TGCAGTGCTAGAGATCAAGGCGGTATGGGGGGCAATCAGCCCCAGCATTTT.